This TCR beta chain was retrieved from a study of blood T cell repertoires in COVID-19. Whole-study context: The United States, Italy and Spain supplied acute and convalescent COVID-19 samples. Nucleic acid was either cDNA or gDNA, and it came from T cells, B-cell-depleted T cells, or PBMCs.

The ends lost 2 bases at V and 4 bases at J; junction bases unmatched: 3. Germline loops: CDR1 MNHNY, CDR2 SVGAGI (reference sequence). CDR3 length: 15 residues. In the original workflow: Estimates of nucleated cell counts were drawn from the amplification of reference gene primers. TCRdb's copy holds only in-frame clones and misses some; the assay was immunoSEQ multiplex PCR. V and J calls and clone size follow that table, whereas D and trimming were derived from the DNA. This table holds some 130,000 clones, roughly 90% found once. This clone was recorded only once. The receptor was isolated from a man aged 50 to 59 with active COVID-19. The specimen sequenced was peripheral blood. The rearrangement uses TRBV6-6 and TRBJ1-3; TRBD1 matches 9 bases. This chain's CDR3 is CASSYEGTGGNTIYF. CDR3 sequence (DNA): TGTGCCAGCAGTTACGAGGGGACAGGGGGAAACACCATATATTTT.